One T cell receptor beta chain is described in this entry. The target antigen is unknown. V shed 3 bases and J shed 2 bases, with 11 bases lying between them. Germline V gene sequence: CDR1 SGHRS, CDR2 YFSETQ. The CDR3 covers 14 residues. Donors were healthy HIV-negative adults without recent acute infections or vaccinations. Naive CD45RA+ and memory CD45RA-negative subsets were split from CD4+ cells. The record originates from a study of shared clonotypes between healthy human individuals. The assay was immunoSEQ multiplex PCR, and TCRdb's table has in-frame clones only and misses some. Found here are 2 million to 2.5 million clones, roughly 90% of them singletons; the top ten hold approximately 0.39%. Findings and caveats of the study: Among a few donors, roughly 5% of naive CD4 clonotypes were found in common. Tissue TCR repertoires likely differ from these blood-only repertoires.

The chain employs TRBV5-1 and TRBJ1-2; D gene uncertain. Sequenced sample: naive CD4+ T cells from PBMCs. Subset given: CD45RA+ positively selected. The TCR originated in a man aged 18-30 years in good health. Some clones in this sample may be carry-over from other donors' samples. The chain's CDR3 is CASSSTDGNYGYTF. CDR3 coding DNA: TGCGCCAGCAGCTCGACGGACGGAAACTATGGCTACACCTTC.